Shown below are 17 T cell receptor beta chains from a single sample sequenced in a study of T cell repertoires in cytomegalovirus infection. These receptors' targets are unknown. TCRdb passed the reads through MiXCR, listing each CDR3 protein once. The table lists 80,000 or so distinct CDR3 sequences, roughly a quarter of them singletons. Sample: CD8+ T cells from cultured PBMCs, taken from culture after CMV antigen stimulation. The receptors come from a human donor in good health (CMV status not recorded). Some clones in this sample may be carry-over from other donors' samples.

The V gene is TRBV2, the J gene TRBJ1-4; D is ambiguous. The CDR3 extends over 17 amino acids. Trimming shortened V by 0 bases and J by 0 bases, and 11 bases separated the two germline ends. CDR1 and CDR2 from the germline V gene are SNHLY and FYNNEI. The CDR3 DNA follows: TGTGCCAGCAGTGAAGCAGGCCGACTGGCAACTAATGAAAAACTGTTTTTT. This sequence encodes CASSEAGRLATNEKLFF.

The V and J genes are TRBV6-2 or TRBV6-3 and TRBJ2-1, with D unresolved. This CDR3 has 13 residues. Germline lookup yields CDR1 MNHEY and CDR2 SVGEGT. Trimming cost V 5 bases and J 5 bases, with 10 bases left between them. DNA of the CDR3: TGTGCCAGCAGTAGACCGAGCAACAATGAGCAGTTCTTC. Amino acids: CASSRPSNNEQFF.

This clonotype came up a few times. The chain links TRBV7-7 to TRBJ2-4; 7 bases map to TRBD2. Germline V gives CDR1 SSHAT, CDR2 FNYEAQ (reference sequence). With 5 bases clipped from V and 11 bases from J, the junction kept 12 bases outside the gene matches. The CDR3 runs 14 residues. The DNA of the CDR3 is TGTGCCAGCAGCCCCGCCTGGGGGGAGGGCGTTCAGTACTTC. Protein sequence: CASSPAWGEGVQYF.

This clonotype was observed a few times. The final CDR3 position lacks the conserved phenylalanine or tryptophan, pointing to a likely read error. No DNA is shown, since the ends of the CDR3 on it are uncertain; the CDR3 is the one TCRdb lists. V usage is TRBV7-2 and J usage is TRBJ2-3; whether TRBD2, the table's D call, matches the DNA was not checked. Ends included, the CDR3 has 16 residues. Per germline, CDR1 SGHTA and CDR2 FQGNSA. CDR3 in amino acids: CASSPTGLAGRTDTQY.

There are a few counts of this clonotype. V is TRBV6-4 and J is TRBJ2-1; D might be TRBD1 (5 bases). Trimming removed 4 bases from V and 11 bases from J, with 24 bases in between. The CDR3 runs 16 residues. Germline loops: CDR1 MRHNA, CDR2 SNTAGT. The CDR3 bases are TGTGCCAGCAGTGCATGCTGGGGCGGCTTCCTCCCTAAGCAGTTCTTC. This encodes CASSACWGGFLPKQFF.

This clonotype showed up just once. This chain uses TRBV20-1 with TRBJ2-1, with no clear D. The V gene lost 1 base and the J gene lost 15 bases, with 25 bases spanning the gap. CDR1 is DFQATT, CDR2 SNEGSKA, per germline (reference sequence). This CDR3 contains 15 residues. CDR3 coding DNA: TGCAGTGCTAGAGTGGGGTCTAGTGAAAGGGATAATCGGTTCTTC. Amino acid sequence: CSARVGSSERDNRFF.

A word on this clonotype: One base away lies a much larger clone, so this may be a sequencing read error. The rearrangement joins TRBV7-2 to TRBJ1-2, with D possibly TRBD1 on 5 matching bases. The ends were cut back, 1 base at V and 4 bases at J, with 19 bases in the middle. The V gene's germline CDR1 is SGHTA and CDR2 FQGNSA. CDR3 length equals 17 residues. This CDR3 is CASSLVVRVRESYGYTF. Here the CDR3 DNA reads TGTGCCAGCAGCTTAGTCGTACGAGTCAGGGAAAGCTATGGCTACACCTTC.

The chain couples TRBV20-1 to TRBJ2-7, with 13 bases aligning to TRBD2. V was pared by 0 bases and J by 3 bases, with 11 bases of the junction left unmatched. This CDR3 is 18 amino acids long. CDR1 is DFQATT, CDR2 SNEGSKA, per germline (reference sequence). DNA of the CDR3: TGCAGTGCTAGAGAAAGGGGACTAGCGGGGAATACCTACTACGAGCAGTACTTC. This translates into CSARERGLAGNTYYEQYF.

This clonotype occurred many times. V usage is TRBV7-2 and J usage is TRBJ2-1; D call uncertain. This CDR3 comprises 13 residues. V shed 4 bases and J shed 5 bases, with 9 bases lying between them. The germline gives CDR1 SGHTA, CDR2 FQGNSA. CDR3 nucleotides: TGTGCCAGCAGCTCAGTCCCCCACAATGAGCAGTTCTTC. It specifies CASSSVPHNEQFF.

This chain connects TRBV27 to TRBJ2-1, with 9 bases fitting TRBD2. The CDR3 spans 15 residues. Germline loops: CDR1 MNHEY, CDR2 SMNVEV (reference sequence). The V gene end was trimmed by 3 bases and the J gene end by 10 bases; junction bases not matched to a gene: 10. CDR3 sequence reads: CASSFAGGPGGEQFF. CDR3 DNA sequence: TGTGCCAGCAGTTTTGCGGGAGGGCCGGGGGGGGAGCAGTTCTTC.

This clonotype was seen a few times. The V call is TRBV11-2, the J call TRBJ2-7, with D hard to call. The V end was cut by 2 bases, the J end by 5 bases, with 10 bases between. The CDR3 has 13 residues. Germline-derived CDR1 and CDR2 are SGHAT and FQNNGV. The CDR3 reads CASSLRLINEQYF. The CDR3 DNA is TGTGCCAGCAGCTTACGACTCATTAACGAGCAGTACTTC.

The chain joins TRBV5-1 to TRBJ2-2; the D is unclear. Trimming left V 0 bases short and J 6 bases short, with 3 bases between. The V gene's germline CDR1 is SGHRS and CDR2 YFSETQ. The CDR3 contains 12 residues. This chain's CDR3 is CASSLAPGELFF. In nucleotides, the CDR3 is TGCGCCAGCAGCTTGGCCCCCGGGGAGCTGTTTTTT.

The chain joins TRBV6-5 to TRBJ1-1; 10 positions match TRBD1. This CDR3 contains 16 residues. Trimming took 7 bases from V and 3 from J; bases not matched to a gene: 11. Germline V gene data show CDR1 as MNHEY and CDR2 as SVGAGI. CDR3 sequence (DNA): TGTGCCAGCATTAAGAAGGGACAGGGGAGTTACACTGAAGCTTTCTTT. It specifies CASIKKGQGSYTEAFF.

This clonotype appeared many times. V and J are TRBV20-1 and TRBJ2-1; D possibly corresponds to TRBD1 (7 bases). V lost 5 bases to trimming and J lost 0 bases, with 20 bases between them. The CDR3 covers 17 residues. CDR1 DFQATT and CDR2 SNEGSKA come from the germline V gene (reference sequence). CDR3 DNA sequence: TGCAGTGCTGGAAGGGGGCCGGGACTTAGCTCCTACAATGAGCAGTTCTTC. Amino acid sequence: CSAGRGPGLSSYNEQFF.

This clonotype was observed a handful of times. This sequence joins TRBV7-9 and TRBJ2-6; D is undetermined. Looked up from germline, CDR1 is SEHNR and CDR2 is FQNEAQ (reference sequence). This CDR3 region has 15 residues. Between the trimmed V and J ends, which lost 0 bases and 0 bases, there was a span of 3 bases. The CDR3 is CASSLADSGANVLTF. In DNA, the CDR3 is TGTGCCAGCAGCTTAGCAGACTCTGGGGCCAACGTCCTGACTTTC.

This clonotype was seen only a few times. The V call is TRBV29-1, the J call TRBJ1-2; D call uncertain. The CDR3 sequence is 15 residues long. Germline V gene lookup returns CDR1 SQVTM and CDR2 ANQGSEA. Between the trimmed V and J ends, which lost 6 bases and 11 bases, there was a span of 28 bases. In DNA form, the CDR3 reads TGCAGCGTGGGTTGGATTGCACAGCGGGGATTGTGGTACACCTTC. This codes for CSVGWIAQRGLWYTF.

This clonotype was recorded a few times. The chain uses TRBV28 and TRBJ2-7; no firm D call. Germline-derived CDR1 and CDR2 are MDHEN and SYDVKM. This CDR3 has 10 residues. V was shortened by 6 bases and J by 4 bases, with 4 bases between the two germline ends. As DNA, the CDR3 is TGTGCCAGCAGGCGTTACGAGCAGTACTTC. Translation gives CASRRYEQYF.